The text below deals with one T cell receptor beta chain. Profiled with immunoSEQ multiplex PCR; TCRdb holds only in-frame clones, not every one. Here the sample spans approximately 96,000 clones, around 90% being singletons. This specimen belongs to a study of T cell changes during pregnancy in multiple sclerosis. This CDR3 is 14 amino acids long. Germline V CDR1 and CDR2: SGHRS, YFSETQ. Between the trimmed V and J ends, which lost 0 bases and 5 bases, there was a span of 9 bases. This receptor was obtained from a female donor in good health, enrolled as a control in a pregnancy study. The J gene is TRBJ2-1, the V gene TRBV5-1; D is uncertain. The source was peripheral blood, collected after pregnancy. The CDR3 region has the DNA TGCGCCAGCAGCTTGGAGAGCCGAAACAATGAGCAGTTCTTC. This sequence encodes CASSLESRNNEQFF.